The 5 T cell receptor beta chains below all came from one sample that was sequenced in a study of chemoradiotherapy in HPV16-positive cancers. The assay was immunoSEQ multiplex PCR, and TCRdb's table has in-frame clones only and misses some. The sample yields 12,000 or so clones, 88% seen once. Sequenced material: blood, taken from a patient who underwent chemoradiotherapy. The receptors here all came from a human donor with HPV-associated anogenital cancer.

J is TRBJ2-5 and V is TRBV7-2, with TRBD2 matching 10 bases. The V segment lost 5 bases and the J segment 1 base; nucleotides outside the gene matches: 4. This CDR3 contains 15 residues. From germline, CDR1 is SGHTA and CDR2 FQGNSA. CDR3 bases: TGTGCCAGCAGCAAAGTAGCGGGGGGCCAAGAGACCCAGTACTTC. Translation gives CASSKVAGGQETQYF. The complete variable domain, with remaining parts taken from reference TRBV7-2 and TRBJ2-5, reads GAGVSQSPSNKVTEKGKDVELRCDPISGHTALYWYRQSLGQGLEFLIYFQGNSAPDKSGLPSDRFSAERTGGSVSTLTIQRTQQEDSAVYLCASSKVAGGQETQYFGPGTRLLVL.

V gene TRBV1 combines with J gene TRBJ1-5. TRBV1 is classified as a pseudogene. This CDR3 has 17 amino acids. The CDR3 loop reads CTSSQVGICRGNQPQHF. The CDR3 DNA reads TGCACCAGCAGCCAAGTGGGGATTTGTCGGGGCAATCAGCCCCAGCATTTT.

The V and J genes are TRBV5-6 and TRBJ1-4, with a weak D call TRBD1 (5 bases). The V and J ends lost 4 bases and 2 bases respectively, with 24 bases between them. Germline CDR1 and CDR2: SGHDT and YYEEEE. The CDR3 consists of 19 residues. The CDR3 DNA reads as TGTGCCAGCAGCACTTTAGTAGGTCAGGGTGATTCGACTAATGAAAAACTGTTTTTT. Translating gives CASSTLVGQGDSTNEKLFF. Full variable domain (outside the CDR3, taken from reference TRBV5-6 and TRBJ1-4): DAGVTQSPTHLIKTRGQQVTLRCSPKSGHDTVSWYQQALGQGPQFIFQYYEEEERQRGNFPDRFSGHQFPNYSSELNVNALLLGDSALYLCASSTLVGQGDSTNEKLFFGSGTQLSVL.

The chain combines TRBV9 with TRBJ2-2; no clear D. V dropped 1 base and J dropped 3 bases, with 10 bases sitting between them. The CDR3 is made up of 15 amino acids. Germline assignment: CDR1 SGDLS and CDR2 YYNGEE. CDR3 nucleotides: TGTGCCAGCAGCGTATGGGGTGGGGACACCGGGGAGCTGTTTTTT. Protein sequence: CASSVWGGDTGELFF.

This sequence joins TRBV9 and TRBJ2-1, with a tentative D call TRBD2 (6 bases). This CDR3 spans 15 amino acids. Trimming removed 3 bases from V and 6 bases from J, with 16 bases in between. CDR1 SGDLS and CDR2 YYNGEE come from the germline V gene. CDR3 protein: CASSETGTPLNEQFF. The CDR3 DNA follows: TGTGCCAGCAGCGAGACCGGGACTCCCCTCAATGAGCAGTTCTTC.